This T cell receptor (beta chain) was observed in a study of T cells in Graves' hyperthyroidism and ophthalmopathy. General observations from the study: A model of 13 V-J pairs discriminated ophthalmopathy from stable hyperthyroidism.

This clonotype has a count of ten or more. Its target is not known. Amplified TCR beta CDR3 regions derived from RNA transcripts. In the first-round RT-PCR of the TCR CDR3, the HTBI primer set was used. TCRdb re-called the multiplex PCR reads through MiXCR, storing one row per CDR3 protein. There are about 420,000 distinct CDR3 sequences in the sample; roughly 13% occur only once, and around 5.3% lies in the top ten. CDR3 length: 14 amino acids. Between the trimmed V and J ends, which lost 4 bases and 6 bases, there was a span of 16 bases. Germline V gives CDR1 SGDLS, CDR2 YYNGEE. It was considered stable Graves' hyperthyroidism when ophthalmopathy did not progress within 18 months. Diagnoses were made from clinical symptoms, serum measures (thyroxine and TRAb), thyroid ultrasound and orbital computed tomography. PBMCs were sourced from more than 7.5 ml fresh peripheral blood.

Sample: blood. This chain joins TRBV9 and TRBJ1-1, with D possibly matching TRBD1 (6 bases). This TCR was sampled from a woman aged 18-30 years with Graves' hyperthyroidism. The DNA for the CDR3 is TGTGCCAGCAGCCCTCTGGCGGAGGGGGCTGAAGCTTTCTTT. Its translation: CASSPLAEGAEAFF.